This TCR beta chain is from a study of blood T cells in healthy people across ages. A second PCR, run for roughly 7 to 12 cycles, used a sample-barcoded 5' primer plus a J-beta primer mix. TCRdb re-called the 5' RACE reads with MiXCR, one entry per CDR3 protein. This sample has roughly 800,000 distinct CDR3 sequences; 55% to 75% occur once, and the top ten carry 22%. This CDR3 contains 14 residues. Germline CDR1 reads DFQATT; CDR2 reads SNEGSKA (reference sequence). This sequence was found in a young man in good health. The chain recombines TRBV20-1 with TRBJ2-4; TRBD1 matches 9 bases. The DNA end is a closer match to TRBJ2-7, so the J assignment may be wrong. The sequenced sample consisted of blood. The CDR3 region is CSAARDREPYEQYF. Here the CDR3 DNA reads TGCAGTGCTGCCCGGGACAGGGAACCCTACGAGCAGTACTTC.